Given below is one T cell receptor beta chain in context. The antigen it recognizes is unknown. No much larger clone is present one base from it, and per-base qualities are unavailable. The record originates from a study of blood T cell repertoires in COVID-19 (dated by TCRdb to 2018 to 2021). In the study overall: The collaborator samples originated in the United States, Italy and Spain and spanned the acute and convalescent phases of COVID-19. HLA class I and class II types, where available, came from metadata supplied by the sample provider rather than from assay-based typing. The prospective study material was composed of cDNA or gDNA derived from T cells, B-cell-depleted T cells, or PBMCs. Subjects who had been exposed to COVID-19, were actively infected with it, or had recovered from it provided the deeply sampled blood TCRbeta repertoires that made up the dataset. The samples were drawn from two sources: the first 160 participants of the ongoing ImmuneRACE study, and 1,254 subjects contributed by 6 global collaborators. Sample metadata almost always included a de-identified subject ID, COVID-19 status, age in years and sex. The repertoires were released in a freely available public database meant as a resource for research on the immune response to SARS-CoV-2. The paper's findings and limits, for the study overall: The amount of clinical and demographic metadata varied by source and participant and was provided uncurated.

One collaborating source in Seattle enrolled patients during active infection and followed them longitudinally through the course of disease. The collaborating institutions used their own protocols to collect whole blood in K2EDTA tubes. For TCRbeta analysis, collaborators shipped samples in one of three forms: frozen whole blood, isolated PBMCs, or DNA extracted from either of those sample types. CDR1 is given as MDHEN and CDR2 as SYDVKM, both from the germline V gene. The CDR3 numbers 15 residues from cysteine through phenylalanine. Only CDR3 DNA is held: 45 bases, read in frame from base 1. V trim: 5 bases; J trim: 6 bases; unmatched bases: 8. The immunoSEQ Assay, a bias-controlled multiplex PCR, was used to amplify TCRbeta CDR3 regions from genomic DNA. Concerning the study's data processing: Within the assay, amplification of reference gene primers was used to estimate how many nucleated cells each sample contained. To quantify the absolute abundance of each unique TCRbeta CDR3 rearrangement, sequence reads were collapsed and filtered. For each sample, productive Simpson clonality was calculated by taking the square root of Simpson's diversity index across productive rearrangements. TCRdb re-hosts the immuneACCESS table, in-frame sequences only. Its copies lack some clones; in the studies checked, an unresolved V gene accounts for under half of them, and the cause for the rest is not known. V, J and clone size reflect that table, while D and trimming were determined from the DNA. Recorded for this sample are some 290,000 clones; roughly 90% of them occurred a single time. The ten largest clones represent under 3.5% of the sample.

Sequencing was done on a sample of peripheral blood. The sequence derives from a woman aged 30 to 39 with COVID-19, enrolled during active disease. The chain was built from TRBV28 and TRBJ2-7; TRBD2 aligns with 12 central bases. This receptor carries the CDR3 CASSAQTSGSPEQYF. Read as DNA, the sequence is TGTGCCAGCAGTGCCCAGACTAGCGGGAGTCCCGAGCAGTACTTC.